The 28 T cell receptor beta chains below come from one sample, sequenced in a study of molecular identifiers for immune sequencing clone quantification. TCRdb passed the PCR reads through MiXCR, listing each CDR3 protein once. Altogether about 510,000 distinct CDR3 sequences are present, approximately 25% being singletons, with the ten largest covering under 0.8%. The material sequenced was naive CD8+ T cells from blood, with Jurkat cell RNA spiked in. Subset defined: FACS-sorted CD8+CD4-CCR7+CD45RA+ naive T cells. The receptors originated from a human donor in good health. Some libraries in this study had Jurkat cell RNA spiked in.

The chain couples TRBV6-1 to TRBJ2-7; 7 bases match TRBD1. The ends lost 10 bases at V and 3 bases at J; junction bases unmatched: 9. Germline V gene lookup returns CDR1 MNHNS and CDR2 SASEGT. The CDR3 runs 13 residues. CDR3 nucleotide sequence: TGTGCCATCCGACCGGGACAGAACTACGAGCAGTACTTC. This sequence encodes CAIRPGQNYEQYF.

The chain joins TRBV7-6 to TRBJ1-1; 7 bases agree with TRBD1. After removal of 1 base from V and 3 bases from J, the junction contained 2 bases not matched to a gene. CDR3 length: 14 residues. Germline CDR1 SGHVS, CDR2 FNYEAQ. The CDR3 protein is CASSLEGADTEAFF. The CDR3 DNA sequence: TGTGCCAGCAGCTTAGAGGGGGCCGACACTGAAGCTTTCTTT.

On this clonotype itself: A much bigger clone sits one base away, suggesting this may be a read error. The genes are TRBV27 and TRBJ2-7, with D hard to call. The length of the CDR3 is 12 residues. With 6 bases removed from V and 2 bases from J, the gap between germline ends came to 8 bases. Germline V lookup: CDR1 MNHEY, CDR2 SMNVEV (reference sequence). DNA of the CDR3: TGTGCCAGCAGCTTCGCGACCTACGAGCAGTACTTC. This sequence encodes CASSFATYEQYF.

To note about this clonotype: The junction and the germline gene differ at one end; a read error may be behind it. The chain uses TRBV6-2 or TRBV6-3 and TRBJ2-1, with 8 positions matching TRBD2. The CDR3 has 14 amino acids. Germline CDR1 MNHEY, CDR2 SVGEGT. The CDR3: CACSRFGREDEQFF. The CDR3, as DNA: TGTGCCTGCAGCCGTTTCGGGCGGGAGGATGAGCAGTTCTTC.

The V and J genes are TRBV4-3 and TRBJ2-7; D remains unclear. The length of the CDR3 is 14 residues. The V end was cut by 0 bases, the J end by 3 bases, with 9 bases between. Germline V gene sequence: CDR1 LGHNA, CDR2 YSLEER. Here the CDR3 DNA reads TGCGCCAGCAGCCAAGACTTGAGAAACTACGAGCAGTACTTC. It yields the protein CASSQDLRNYEQYF.

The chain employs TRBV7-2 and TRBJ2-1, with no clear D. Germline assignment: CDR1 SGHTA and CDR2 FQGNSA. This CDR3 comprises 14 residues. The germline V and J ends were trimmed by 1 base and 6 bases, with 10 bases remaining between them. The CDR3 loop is CASSLEVASNEQFF. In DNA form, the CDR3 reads TGTGCCAGCAGCTTAGAGGTTGCCTCCAATGAGCAGTTCTTC.

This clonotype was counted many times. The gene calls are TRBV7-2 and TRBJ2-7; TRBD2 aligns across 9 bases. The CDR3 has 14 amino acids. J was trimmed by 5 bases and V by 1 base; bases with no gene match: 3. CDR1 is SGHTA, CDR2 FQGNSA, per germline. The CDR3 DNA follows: TGTGCCAGCAGCTTAGAGAGCGGGAGGCACGAGCAGTACTTC. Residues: CASSLESGRHEQYF.

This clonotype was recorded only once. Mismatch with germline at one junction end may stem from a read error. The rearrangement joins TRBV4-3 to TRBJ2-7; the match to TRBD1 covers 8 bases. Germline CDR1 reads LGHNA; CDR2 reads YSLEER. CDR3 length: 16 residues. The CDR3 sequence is CASSQDRTGSVYERYF. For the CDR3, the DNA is TGCGCCAGCAGCCAAGATAGGACAGGGTCTGTGTACGAGCGGTACTTC.

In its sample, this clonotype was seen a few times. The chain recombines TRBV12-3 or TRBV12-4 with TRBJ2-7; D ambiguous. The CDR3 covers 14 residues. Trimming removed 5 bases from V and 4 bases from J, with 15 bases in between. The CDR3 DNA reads TGTGCCAGCAGTCACTCCCTTATAGGATACGAGCAGTACTTC. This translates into CASSHSLIGYEQYF.

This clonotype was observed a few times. CDR3 DNA sequence: TGTGCCATCAGTGTGCGGACATCTAATAGAAACATTCAGTACTTC. Residues: CAISVRTSNRNIQYF. V is TRBV10-3 and J is TRBJ2-4, with D perhaps matching TRBD1 (5 bases). V gave up 4 bases and J gave up 6 bases, with 16 bases separating them. Germline V gives CDR1 ENHRY, CDR2 SYGVKD. The CDR3 sequence is 15 residues long.

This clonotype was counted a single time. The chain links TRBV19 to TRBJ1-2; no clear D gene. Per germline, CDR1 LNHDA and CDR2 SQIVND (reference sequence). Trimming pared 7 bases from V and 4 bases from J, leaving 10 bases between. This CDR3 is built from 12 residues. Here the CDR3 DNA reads TGTGCCAGTAAGTCCGGAGGCTATGGCTACACCTTC. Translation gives CASKSGGYGYTF.

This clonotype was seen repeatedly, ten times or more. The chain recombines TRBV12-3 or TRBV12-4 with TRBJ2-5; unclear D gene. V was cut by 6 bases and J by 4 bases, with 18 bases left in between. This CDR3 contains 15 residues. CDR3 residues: CASSVPLRTPETQYF. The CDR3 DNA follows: TGTGCCAGCAGCGTTCCTTTAAGAACCCCAGAGACCCAGTACTTC.

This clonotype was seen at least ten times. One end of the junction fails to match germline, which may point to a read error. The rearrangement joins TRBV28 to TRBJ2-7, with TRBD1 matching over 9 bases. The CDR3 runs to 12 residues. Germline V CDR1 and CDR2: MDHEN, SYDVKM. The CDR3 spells CASSYTSRDRDF. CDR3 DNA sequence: TGTGCCAGCAGTTACACGAGCCGGGACAGGGACTTC.

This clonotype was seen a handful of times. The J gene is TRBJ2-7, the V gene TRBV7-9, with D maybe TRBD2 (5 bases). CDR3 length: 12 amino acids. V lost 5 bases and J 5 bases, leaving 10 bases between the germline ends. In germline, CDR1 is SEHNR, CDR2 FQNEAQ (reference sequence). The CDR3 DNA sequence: TGTGCCAGCAGCCGTGAGGGCCACGAGCAGTACTTC. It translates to CASSREGHEQYF.

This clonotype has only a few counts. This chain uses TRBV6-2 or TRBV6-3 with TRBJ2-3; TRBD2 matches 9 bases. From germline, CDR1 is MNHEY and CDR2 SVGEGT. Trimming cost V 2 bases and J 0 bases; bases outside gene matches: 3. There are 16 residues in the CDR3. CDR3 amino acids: CASSYGTSRSTDTQYF. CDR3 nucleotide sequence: TGTGCCAGCAGTTACGGGACTAGCAGAAGCACAGATACGCAGTATTTT.

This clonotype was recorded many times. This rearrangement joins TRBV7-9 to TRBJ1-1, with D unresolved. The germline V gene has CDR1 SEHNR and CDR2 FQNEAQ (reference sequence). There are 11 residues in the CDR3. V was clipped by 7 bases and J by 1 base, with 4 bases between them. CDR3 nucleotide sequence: TGTGCCAGCAAACAGAACACTGAAGCTTTCTTT. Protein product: CASKQNTEAFF.

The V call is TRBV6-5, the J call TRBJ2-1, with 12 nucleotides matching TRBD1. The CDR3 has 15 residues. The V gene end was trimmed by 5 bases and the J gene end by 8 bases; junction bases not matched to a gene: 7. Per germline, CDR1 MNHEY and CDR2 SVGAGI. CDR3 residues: CASSESGQGADEQFF. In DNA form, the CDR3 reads TGTGCCAGCAGTGAGTCGGGACAGGGGGCCGATGAGCAGTTCTTC.

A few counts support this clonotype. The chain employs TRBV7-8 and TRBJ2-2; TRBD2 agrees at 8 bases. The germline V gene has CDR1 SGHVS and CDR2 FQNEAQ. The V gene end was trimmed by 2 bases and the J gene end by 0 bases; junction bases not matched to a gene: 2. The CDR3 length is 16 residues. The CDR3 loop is CASSLYGGANTGELFF. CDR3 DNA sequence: TGTGCCAGCAGCTTATACGGGGGGGCGAACACCGGGGAGCTGTTTTTT.

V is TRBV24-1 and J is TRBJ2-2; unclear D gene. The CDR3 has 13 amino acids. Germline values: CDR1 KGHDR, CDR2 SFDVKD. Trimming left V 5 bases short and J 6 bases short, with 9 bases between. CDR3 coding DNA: TGTGCCACCAGTGCCGGATTAGCCGGGGAGCTGTTTTTT. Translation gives CATSAGLAGELFF.

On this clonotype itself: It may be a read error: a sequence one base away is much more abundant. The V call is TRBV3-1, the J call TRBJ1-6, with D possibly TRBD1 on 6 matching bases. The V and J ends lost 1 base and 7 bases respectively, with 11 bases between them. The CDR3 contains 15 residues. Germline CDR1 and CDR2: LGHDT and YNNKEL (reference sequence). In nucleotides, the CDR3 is TGTGCCAGCAGCCAAGGGGCAGGGGAGAATTCACCCCTCCACTTT. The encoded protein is CASSQGAGENSPLHF. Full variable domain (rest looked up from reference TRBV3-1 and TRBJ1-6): DTAVSQTPKYLVTQMGNDKSIKCEQNLGHDTMYWYKQDSKKFLKIMFSYNNKELIINETVPNRFSPKSPDKAHLNLHINSLELGDSAVYFCASSQGAGENSPLHFGNGTRLTVT.

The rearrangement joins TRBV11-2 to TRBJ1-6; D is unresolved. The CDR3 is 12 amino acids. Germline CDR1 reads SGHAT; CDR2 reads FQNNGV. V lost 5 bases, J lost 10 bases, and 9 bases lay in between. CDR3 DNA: TGTGCCAGCAGCACATTAGGATCACCCCTCCACTTT. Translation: CASSTLGSPLHF.

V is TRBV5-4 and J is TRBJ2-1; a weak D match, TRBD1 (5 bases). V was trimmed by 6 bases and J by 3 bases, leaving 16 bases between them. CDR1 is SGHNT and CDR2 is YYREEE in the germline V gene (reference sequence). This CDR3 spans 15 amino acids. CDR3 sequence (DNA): TGTGCCAGCATCCCCCGGGCAGGGTACTACAATGAGCAGTTCTTC. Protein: CASIPRAGYYNEQFF. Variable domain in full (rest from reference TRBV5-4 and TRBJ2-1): ETGVTQSPTHLIKTRGQQVTLRCSSQSGHNTVSWYQQALGQGPQFIFQYYREEENGRGNFPPRFSGLQFPNYSSELNVNALELDDSALYLCASIPRAGYYNEQFFGPGTRLTVL.

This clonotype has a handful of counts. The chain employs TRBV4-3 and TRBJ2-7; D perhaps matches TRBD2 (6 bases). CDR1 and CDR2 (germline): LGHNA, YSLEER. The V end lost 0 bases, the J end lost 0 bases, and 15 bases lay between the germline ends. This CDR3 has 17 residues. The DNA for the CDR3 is TGCGCCAGCAGCCAAGATCGCCCGGAGGGCGGCTCCTACGAGCAGTACTTC. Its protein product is CASSQDRPEGGSYEQYF.

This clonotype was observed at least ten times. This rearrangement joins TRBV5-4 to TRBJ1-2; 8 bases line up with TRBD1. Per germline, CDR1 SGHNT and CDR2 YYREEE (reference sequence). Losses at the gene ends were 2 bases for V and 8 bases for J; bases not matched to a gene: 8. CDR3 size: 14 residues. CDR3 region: CASSFWTGPEGYTF. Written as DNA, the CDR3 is TGTGCCAGCAGCTTCTGGACAGGGCCAGAAGGCTACACCTTC.

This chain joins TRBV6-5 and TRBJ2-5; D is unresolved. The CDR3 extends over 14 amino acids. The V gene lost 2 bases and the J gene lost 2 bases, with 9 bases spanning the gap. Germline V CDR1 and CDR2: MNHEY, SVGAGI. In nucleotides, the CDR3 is TGTGCCAGCAGTTACGTCACAGAGCAAGAGACCCAGTACTTC. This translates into CASSYVTEQETQYF.

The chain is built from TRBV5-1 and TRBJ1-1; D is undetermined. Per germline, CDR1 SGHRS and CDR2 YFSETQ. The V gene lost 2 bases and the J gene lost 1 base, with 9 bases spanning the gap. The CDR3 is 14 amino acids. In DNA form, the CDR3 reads TGCGCCAGCAGCTTTGGTAATCCGAACACTGAAGCTTTCTTT. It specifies CASSFGNPNTEAFF.

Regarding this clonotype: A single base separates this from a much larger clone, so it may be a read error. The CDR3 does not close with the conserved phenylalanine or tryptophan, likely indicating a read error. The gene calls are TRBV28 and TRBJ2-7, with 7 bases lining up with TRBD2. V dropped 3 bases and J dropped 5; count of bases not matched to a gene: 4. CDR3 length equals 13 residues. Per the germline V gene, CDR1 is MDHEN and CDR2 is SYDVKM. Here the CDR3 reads CASSFPGGDEQYL. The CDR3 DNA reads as TGTGCCAGCAGTTTTCCGGGGGGAGACGAGCAGTACCTC.

The CDR3 DNA reads as TGTGCCTGGGGGGATCATTCGGGCAATCAGCCCCAGCATTTT. This encodes CAWGDHSGNQPQHF. The J gene is TRBJ1-5, the V gene TRBV30, with D unresolved. Germline values: CDR1 GTSNPN, CDR2 SVGIG (reference sequence). V lost 5 bases and J 2 bases, leaving 13 bases between the germline ends. This CDR3 is 14 amino acids long.